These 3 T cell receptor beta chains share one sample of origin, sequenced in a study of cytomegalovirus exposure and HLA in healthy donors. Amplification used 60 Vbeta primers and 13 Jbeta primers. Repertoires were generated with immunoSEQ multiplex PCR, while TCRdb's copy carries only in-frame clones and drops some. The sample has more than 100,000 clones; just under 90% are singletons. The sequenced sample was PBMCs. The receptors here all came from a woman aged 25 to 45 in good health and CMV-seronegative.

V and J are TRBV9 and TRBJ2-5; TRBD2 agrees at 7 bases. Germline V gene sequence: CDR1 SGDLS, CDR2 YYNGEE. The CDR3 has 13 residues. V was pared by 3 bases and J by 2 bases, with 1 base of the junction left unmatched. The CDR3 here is CASSGTSQETQYF. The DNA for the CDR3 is TGTGCCAGCAGCGGGACTAGTCAAGAGACCCAGTACTTC.

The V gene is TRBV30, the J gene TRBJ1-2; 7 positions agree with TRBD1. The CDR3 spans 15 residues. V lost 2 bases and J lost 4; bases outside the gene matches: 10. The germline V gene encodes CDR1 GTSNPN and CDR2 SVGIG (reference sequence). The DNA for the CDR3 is TGTGCCTGGAGTCAGTGGGACAGTTCGGGCTATGGCTACACCTTC. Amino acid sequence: CAWSQWDSSGYGYTF.

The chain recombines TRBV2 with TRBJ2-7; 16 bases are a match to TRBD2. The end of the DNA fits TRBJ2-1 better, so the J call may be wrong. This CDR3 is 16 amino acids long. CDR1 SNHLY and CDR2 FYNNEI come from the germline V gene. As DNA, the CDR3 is TGTGCCAGCAGGGGACTAGCGGGAGGGCCGGAGAATGAGCAGTTCTTC. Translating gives CASRGLAGGPENEQFF.